The clone carrying this TCR beta chain occurred a few times. These data originate in a study of blood T cell repertoires in COVID-19. J lost 4 bases, V lost 1 base, and 3 bases had no gene match. Germline CDR1 is SGDLS and CDR2 is YYNGEE. The CDR3 totals 14 residues. Under the authors' procedure: Estimated nucleated cell counts came from reference gene primer amplification. Clones were sequenced by immunoSEQ multiplex PCR, and TCRdb holds only the in-frame ones, with some missing. The V and J calls and the clone size are those of that table, but D and trimming were determined from the DNA. This table holds 120,000 or so clones, about four fifths found once.

The specimen was peripheral blood. This chain connects TRBV9 to TRBJ2-7; 9 positions agree with TRBD2. The sequence was obtained from a man between 40 and 49 years old with active or convalescent COVID-19. The CDR3 DNA sequence: TGTGCCAGCAGCGTATCTAGCGGGGATTACGAGCAGTACTTC. Protein: CASSVSSGDYEQYF.